This is a list of T cell receptor beta chains from one sample in a study of T cell responses to AZD1222 COVID-19 vaccine. TCRdb's table, derived via immunoSEQ multiplex PCR, lists solely in-frame clones and lacks some. This sample has about 140,000 clones, with 90% to 95% found just once. The material was peripheral blood, obtained on day 0 of AZD1222 vaccination. The origin of the receptors is an adult in good health. Each CDR3 is given with its conserved first and last residue. Size is omitted from some rows. Given values are once, few, many or a class for expanded clones.

>.|TRBV11-2|TRBJ1-1
CASSLLGGRSSEAFF
>.|TRBV7-3|TRBJ2-1
CASSLGAGTANEQFF
>.|TRBV4-3|TRBJ1-1
CASSQGLTTGEAFF
>.|TRBV27|TRBJ1-6
CASSFQGNSPLHF
>medium-sized|TRBV11-1|TRBJ2-7
CASSLTGGEFSYEQYF
>.|TRBV7-2|TRBJ2-1
CASSLGWGQYEQFF
>.|TRBV5-6|TRBJ2-3
CASSTLRIGGPFTDTQYF
>.|TRBV7-7|TRBJ1-6
CASSRKGRVGPYNSPLHF
>.|TRBV5-1|TRBJ1-1
CASSSGNTEAFF
>once|TRBV4-1|TRBJ1-5
CASSQGGGRGLDQPQHF
>.|TRBV30|TRBJ1-3
CAWARTGGNTIYF
>.|TRBV6-2/TRBV6-3|TRBJ2-2
CASSYMVGELFF
>few|TRBV24-1|TRBJ2-1
CATSDFHRGLNEQFF
>.|TRBV6-5|TRBJ1-6
CASSFAGQVNSPLHF
>once|TRBV19|TRBJ1-6
CASSGGEWPYNSPLHF
>once|TRBV19|TRBJ2-1
CASSIAGANSYNEQFF
>.|TRBV9|TRBJ1-1
CASSVRPKNTEAFF
>.|TRBV19|TRBJ1-1
CASSIPGPEAFF
>few|TRBV10-3|TRBJ2-2
CAISDARGEKGGELFF
>.|TRBV24-1|TRBJ1-2
CATSTYGYTF
>.|TRBV12-3/TRBV12-4|TRBJ1-1
CASRKATEAFF
>.|TRBV6-2/TRBV6-3|TRBJ1-1
CASSPQYTEAFF
>.|TRBV5-6|TRBJ2-1
CASSFGGGFYNEQFF
>.|TRBV5-6|TRBJ1-1
CASSLGVVAEAFF
>.|TRBV6-2/TRBV6-3|TRBJ2-1
CASSYAGGPGEQFF
>.|TRBV7-3|TRBJ1-1
CASSPGGGTEAFF
>.|TRBV9|TRBJ2-1
CASSGAPGNEQFF
>.|TRBV19|TRBJ2-2
CASSPVAVSNTGELFF
>.|TRBV19|TRBJ2-1
CASSMVLAGSYNEQFF